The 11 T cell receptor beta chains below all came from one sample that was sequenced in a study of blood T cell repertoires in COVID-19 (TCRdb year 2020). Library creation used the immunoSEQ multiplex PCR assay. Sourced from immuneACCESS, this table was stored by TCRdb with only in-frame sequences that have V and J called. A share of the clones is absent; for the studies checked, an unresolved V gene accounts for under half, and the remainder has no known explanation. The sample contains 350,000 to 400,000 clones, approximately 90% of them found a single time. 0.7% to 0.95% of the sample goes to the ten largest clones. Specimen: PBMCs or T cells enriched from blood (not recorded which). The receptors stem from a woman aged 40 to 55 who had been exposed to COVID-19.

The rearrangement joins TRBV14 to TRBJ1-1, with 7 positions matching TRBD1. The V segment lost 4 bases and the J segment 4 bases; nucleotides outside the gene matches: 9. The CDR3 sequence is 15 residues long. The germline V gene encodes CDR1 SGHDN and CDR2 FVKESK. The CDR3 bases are TGTGCCAGCAGCCCGCTACAGGGGAGAAGCACTGAAGCTTTCTTT. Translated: CASSPLQGRSTEAFF.

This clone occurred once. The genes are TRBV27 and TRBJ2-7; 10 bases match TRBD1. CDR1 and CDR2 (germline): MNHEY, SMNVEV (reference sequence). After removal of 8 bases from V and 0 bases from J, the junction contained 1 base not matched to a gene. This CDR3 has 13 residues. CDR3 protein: CASWTGGSYEQYF. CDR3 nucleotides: TGTGCCAGCTGGACAGGGGGCTCCTACGAGCAGTACTTC.

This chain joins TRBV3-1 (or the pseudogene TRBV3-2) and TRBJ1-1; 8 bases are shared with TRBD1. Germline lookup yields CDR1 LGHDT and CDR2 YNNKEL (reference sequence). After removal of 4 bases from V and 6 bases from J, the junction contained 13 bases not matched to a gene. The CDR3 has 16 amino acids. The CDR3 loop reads CASSPGQGVGAPEAFF. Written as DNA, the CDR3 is TGTGCCAGCAGCCCCGGACAGGGAGTTGGGGCCCCTGAAGCTTTCTTT.

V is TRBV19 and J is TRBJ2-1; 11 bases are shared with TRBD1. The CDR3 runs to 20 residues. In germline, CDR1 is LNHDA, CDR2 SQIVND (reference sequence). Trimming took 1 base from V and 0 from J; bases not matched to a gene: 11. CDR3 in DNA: TGTGCCAGTAGTATAGTAGGGGACAGGGGGTATCCGAGCTCCTACAATGAGCAGTTCTTC. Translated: CASSIVGDRGYPSSYNEQFF.

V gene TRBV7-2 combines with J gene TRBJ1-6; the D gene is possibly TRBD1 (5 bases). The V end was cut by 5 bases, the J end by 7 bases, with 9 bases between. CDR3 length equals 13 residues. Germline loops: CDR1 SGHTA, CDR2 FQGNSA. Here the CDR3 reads CASSLGQNSPLHF. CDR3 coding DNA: TGTGCCAGCAGCCTTGGACAAAATTCACCCCTCCACTTT. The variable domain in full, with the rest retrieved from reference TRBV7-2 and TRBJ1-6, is GAGVSQSPSNKVTEKGKDVELRCDPISGHTALYWYRQSLGQGLEFLIYFQGNSAPDKSGLPSDRFSAERTGGSVSTLTIQRTQQEDSAVYLCASSLGQNSPLHFGNGTRLTVT.

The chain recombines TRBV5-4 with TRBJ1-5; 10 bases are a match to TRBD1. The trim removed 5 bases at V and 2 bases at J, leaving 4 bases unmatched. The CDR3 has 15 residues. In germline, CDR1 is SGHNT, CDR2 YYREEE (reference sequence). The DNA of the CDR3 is TGTGCCAGCAGTAAGGGACAGGGGCGCAATCAGCCCCAGCATTTT. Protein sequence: CASSKGQGRNQPQHF.

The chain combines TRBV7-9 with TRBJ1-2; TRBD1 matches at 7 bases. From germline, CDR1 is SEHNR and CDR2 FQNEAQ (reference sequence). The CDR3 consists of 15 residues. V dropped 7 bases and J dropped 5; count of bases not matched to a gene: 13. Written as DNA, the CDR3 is TGTGCCAGCACCGGAGGGGGGACAGTAGGTTATGGCTACACCTTC. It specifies CASTGGGTVGYGYTF.

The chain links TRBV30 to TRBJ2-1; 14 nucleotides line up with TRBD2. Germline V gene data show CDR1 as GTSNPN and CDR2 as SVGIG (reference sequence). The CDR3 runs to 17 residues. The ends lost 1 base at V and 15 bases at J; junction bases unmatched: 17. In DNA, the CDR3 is TGTGCCTGGAGTGGCCCCGGGACTAGCGGGAGTGGAAGCGAGGCGTTCTTC. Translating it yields CAWSGPGTSGSGSEAFF.

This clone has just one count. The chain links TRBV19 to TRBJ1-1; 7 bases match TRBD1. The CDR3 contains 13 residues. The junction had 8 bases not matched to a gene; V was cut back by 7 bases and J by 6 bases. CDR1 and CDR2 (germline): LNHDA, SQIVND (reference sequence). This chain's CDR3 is CASTEDRYAEAFF. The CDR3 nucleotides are TGTGCCAGTACCGAGGACAGGTACGCTGAAGCTTTCTTT. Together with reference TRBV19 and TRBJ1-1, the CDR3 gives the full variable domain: DGGITQSPKYLFRKEGQNVTLSCEQNLNHDAMYWYRQDPGQGLRLIYYSQIVNDFQKGDIAEGYSVSREKKESFPLTVTSAQKNPTAFYLCASTEDRYAEAFFGQGTRLTVV.

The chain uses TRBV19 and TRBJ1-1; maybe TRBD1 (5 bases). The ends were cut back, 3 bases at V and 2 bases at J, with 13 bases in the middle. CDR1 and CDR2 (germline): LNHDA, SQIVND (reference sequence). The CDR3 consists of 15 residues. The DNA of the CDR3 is TGTGCCAGTAGTATTAACTGGGGCCCCAACACTGAAGCTTTCTTT. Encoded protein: CASSINWGPNTEAFF.

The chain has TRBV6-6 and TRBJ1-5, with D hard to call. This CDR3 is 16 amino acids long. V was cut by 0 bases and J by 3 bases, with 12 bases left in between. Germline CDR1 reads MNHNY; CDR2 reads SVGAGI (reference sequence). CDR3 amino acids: CASSYSKGSDNQPQHF. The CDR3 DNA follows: TGTGCCAGCAGTTACTCGAAAGGGAGCGACAATCAGCCCCAGCATTTT.